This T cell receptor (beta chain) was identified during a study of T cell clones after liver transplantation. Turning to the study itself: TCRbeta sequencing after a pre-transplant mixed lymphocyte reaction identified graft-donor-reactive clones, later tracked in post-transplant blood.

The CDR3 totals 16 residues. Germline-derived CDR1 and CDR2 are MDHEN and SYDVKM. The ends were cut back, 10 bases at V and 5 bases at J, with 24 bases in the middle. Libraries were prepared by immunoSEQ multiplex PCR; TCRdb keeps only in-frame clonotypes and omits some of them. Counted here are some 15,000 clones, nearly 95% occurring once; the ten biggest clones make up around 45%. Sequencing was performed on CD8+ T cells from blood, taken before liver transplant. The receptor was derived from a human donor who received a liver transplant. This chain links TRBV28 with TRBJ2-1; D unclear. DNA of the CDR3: TGTGCCACCTTACCGGTGGGCCAGCCGATAAACAATGAGCAGTTCTTC. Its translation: CATLPVGQPINNEQFF.